The clone carrying this T cell receptor (beta chain) was observed many times. Its antigen is unknown. These data are taken from a study of early T cells in non-severe SARS-CoV-2 infection. Study-level information: Unsorted whole-blood RNA was sequenced in bulk, leaving chains unpaired.

The study's findings and limits: Database matching using VDJdb favored anti-spike CD8 responses, with private and CD4 specificities left missing.

Individual cDNA molecules were tagged with unique molecular identifiers, the study reported. TCRdb ran MiXCR on the 5' RACE reads and lists one entry per CDR3 protein. The profile shows 65,000 to 85,000 distinct CDR3 sequences, over 8% of them singletons. The origin of this receptor is an adult who was a healthcare worker with PCR-confirmed SARS-CoV-2 infection or an uninfected control (not recorded which). Sequenced material: whole blood, taken at baseline.

The CDR3 coding sequence is TGCAGCGTTCTTTTAGGAGACTCCTCCCAGTTCTTC. Its protein is CSVLLGDSSQFF. The gene calls are TRBV29-1 and TRBJ2-1, with D hard to call. The CDR3 length is 12 residues. V shed 5 bases and J shed 13 bases, with 18 bases lying between them. Germline CDR1 is SQVTM and CDR2 is ANQGSEA.